This T cell receptor beta chain was observed in a study of T cells in localized non-small cell lung cancer. Libraries were prepared by immunoSEQ multiplex PCR; TCRdb keeps only in-frame clonotypes and omits some of them. The sample has roughly 77,000 clones, around 89% seen once. CDR3 size: 14 residues. With 4 bases clipped from V and 3 bases from J, the junction kept 5 bases outside the gene matches. Germline V CDR1 and CDR2: SGHKS, YYEKEE (reference sequence). The source material was peripheral blood, sampled before any cancer treatment. This receptor was taken from a woman between 40 and 69 years old with stage I squamous cell lung carcinoma. The V and J genes are TRBV5-5 and TRBJ1-1; TRBD1 matches at 8 bases. The CDR3 loop is CASSGQGLDTEAFF. CDR3 sequence (DNA): TGTGCCAGCAGCGGACAGGGATTGGACACTGAAGCTTTCTTT.